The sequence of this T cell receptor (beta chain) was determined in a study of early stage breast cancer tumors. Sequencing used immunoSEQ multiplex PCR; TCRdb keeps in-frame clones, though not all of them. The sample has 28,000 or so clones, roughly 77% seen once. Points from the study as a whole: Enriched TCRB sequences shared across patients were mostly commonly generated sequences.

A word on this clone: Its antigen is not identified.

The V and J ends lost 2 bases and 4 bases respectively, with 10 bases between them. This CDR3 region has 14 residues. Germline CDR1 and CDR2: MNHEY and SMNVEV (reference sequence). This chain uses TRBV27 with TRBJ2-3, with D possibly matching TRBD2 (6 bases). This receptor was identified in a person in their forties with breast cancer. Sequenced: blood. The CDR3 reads CASSLGRSADTQYF. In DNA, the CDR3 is TGTGCCAGCAGTTTAGGGAGGTCGGCAGATACGCAGTATTTT.